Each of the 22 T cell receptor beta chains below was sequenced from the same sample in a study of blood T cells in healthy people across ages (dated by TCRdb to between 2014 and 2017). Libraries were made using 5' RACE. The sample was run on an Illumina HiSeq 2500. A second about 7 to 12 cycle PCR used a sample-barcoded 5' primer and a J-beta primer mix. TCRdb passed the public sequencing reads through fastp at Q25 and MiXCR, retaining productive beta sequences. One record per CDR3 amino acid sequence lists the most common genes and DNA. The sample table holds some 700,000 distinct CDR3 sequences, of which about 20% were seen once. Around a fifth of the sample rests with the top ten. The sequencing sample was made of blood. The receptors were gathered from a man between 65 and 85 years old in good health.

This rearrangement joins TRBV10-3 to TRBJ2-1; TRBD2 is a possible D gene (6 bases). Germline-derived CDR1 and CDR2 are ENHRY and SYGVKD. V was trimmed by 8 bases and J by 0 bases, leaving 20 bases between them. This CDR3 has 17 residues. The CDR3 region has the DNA TGTGCCATCGGGGTTAGCGCGGGATATAGCTCCTACAATGAGCAGTTCTTC. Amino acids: CAIGVSAGYSSYNEQFF.

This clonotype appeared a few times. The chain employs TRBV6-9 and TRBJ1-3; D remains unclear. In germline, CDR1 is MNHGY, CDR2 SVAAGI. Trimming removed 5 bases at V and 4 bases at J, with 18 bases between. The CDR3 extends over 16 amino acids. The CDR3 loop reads CASSNVHRPPGNTIYF. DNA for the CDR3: TGTGCCAGCAGTAACGTGCATAGGCCCCCAGGAAACACCATATATTTT.

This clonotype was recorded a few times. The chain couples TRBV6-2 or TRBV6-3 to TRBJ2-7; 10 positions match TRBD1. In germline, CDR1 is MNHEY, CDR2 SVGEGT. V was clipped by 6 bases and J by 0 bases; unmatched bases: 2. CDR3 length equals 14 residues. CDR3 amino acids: CASRRTGGSYEQYV. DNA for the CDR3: TGTGCCAGCAGACGGACAGGGGGCTCCTACGAGCAGTACGTC.

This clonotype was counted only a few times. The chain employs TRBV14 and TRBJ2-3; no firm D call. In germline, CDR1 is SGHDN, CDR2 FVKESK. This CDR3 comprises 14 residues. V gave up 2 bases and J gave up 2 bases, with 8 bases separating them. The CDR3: CASSQRGYTDTQYF. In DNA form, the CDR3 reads TGTGCCAGCAGCCAACGCGGATACACAGATACGCAGTATTTT. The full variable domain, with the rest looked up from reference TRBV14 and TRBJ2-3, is EAGVTQFPSHSVIEKGQTVTLRCDPISGHDNLYWYRRVMGKEIKFLLHFVKESKQDESGMPNNRFLAERTGGTYSTLKVQPAELEDSGVYFCASSQRGYTDTQYFGPGTRLTVL.

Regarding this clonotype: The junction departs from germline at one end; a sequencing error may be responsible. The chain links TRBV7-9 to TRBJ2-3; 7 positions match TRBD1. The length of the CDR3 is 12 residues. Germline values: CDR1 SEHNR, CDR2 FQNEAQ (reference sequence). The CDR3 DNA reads TGTGCCAGCAGCCGAGAGAACACTCCGGGACAGTTT. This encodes CASSRENTPGQF.

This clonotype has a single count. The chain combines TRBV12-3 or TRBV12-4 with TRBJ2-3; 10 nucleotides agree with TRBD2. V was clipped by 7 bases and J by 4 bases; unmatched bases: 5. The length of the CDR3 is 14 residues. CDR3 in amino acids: CASKPSGGSDTQYF. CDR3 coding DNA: TGTGCCAGCAAACCTAGCGGGGGCTCAGATACGCAGTATTTT.

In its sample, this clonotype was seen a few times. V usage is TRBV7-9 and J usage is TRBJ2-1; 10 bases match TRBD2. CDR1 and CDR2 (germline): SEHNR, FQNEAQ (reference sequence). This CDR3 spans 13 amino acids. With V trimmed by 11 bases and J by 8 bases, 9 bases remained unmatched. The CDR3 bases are TGTGCCTGTCACGTAGCGGGGGGACATGAGCAGTTCTTC. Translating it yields CACHVAGGHEQFF.

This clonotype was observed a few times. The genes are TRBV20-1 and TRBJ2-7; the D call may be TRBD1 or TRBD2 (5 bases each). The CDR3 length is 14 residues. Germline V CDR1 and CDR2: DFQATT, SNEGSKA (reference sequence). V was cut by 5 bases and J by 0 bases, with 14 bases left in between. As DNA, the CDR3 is TGCAGTGCTGCTGGGACGGGTAGCTCCTACGAGCAGTACTTC. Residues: CSAAGTGSSYEQYF.

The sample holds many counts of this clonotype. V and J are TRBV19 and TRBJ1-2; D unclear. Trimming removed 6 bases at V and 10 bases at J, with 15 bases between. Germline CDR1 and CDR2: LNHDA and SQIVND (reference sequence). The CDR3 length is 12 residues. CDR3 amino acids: CASSPTGVVYTF. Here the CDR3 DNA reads TGTGCCAGTAGCCCGACTGGGGTAGTCTACACCTTC.

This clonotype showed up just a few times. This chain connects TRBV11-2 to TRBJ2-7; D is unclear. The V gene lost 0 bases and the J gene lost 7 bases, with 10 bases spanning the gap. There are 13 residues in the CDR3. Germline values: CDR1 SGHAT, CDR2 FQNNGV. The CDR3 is CASSLDRTKEQYF. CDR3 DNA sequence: TGTGCCAGCAGCTTAGACAGGACGAAAGAGCAGTACTTC.

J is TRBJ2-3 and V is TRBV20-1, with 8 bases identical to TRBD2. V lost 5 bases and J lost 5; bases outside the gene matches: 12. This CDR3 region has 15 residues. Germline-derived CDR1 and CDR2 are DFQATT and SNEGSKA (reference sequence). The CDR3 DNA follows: TGCAGTGCTGGGAGGCGCCGGGGGGGTGGAGATACGCAGTATTTT. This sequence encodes CSAGRRRGGGDTQYF.

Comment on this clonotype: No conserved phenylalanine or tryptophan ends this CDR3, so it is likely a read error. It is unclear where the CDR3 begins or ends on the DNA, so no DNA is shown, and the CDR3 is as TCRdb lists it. CDR3 loop: CASSLVWV. The chain links TRBV7-2 to TRBJ1-3. Counting both end residues, the CDR3 totals 8 amino acids. CDR1 and CDR2 (germline): SGHTA, FQGNSA.

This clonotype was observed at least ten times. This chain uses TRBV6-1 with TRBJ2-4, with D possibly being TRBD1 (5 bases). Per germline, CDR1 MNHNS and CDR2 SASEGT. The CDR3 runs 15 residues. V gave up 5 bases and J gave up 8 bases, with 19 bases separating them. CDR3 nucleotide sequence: TGTGCCAGCAGTCGAGAGACAGCCCTCTGGGACATTCAGTACTTC. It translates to CASSRETALWDIQYF.

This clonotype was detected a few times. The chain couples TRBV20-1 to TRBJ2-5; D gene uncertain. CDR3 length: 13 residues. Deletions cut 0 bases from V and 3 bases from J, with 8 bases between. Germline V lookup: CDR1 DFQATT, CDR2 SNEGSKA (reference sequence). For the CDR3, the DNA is TGCAGTGCTAGAGATGGTACCAAAGAGACCCAGTACTTC. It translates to CSARDGTKETQYF.

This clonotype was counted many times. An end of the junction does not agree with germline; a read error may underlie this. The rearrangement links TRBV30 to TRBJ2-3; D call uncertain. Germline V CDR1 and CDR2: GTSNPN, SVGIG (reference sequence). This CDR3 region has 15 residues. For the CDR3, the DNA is TGTGCCTGGACCAGGCGACGGCAGGCCACAAATACGCAGTATTTT. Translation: CAWTRRRQATNTQYF. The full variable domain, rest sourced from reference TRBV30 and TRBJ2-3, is SQTIHQWPATLVQPVGSPLSLECTVEGTSNPNLYWYRQAAGRGLQLLFYSVGIGQISSEVPQNLSASRPQDRQFILSSKKLLLSDSGFYLCAWTRRRQATNTQYFGPGTRLTVL.

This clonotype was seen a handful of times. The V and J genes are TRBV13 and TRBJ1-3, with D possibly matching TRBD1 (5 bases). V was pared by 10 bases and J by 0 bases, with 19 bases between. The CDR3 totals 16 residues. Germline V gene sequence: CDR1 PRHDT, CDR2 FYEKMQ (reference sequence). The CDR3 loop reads CATTPGTPSSGNTIYF. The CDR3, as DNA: TGTGCCACTACACCCGGGACGCCGAGCTCTGGAAACACCATATATTTT.

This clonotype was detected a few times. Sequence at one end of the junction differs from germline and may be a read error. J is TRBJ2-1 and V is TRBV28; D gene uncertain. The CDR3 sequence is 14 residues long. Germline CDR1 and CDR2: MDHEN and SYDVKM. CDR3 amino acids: CASSILSSCNEQFF. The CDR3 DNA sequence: TGTGCCAGCAGTATCTTGAGCTCCTGCAATGAGCAGTTCTTC.

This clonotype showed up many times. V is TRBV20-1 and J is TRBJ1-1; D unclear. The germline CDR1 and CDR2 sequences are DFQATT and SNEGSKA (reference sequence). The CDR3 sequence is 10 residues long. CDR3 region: CSASNTEAFF. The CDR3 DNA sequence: TGCAGCGCGTCCAACACTGAAGCTTTCTTT.

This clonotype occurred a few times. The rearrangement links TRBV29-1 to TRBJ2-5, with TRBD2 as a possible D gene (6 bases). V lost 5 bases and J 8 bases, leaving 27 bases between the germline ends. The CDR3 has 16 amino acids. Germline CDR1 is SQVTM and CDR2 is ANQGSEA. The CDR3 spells CSVSDPTVSRRGTQYF. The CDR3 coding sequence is TGCAGCGTTAGCGACCCCACTGTGAGCCGGAGGGGAACCCAGTACTTC. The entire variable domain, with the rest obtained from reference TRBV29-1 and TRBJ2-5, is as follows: SAVISQKPSRDICQRGTSLTIQCQVDSQVTMMFWYRQQPGQSLTLIATANQGSEATYESGFVIDKFPISRPNLTFSTLTVSNMSPEDSSIYLCSVSDPTVSRRGTQYFGPGTRLLVL.

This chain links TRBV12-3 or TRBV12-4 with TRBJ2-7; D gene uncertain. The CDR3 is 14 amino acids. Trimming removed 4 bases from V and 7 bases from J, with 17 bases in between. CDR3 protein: CASSSQVGSREQYF. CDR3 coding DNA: TGTGCCAGCAGTTCCCAGGTCGGCTCTCGGGAGCAGTACTTC.

The CDR3: CASSTGGVRSRNEQFF. The CDR3 DNA reads TGTGCCAGTAGTACGGGGGGGGTGAGGAGTCGGAATGAGCAGTTCTTC. V and J are TRBV19 and TRBJ2-1, with 8 bases lining up with TRBD2. The CDR3 runs to 16 residues. Germline loops: CDR1 LNHDA, CDR2 SQIVND (reference sequence). Trimming at V came to 4 bases and at J to 7 bases, leaving 12 bases not matched to a gene. Full variable domain (outside the CDR3, taken from reference TRBV19 and TRBJ2-1): DGGITQSPKYLFRKEGQNVTLSCEQNLNHDAMYWYRQDPGQGLRLIYYSQIVNDFQKGDIAEGYSVSREKKESFPLTVTSAQKNPTAFYLCASSTGGVRSRNEQFFGPGTRLTVL.

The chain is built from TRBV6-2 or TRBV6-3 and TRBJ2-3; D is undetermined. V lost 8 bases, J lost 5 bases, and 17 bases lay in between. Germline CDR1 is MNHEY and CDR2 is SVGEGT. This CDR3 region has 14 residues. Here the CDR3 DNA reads TGTGCCAGCCGACGACCGGGTTTCGAAGATACGCAGTATTTT. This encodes CASRRPGFEDTQYF.